This T cell receptor (beta chain) was found in a study of OX40 agonist ivuxolimab in advanced cancers. Findings and limits, study-wide: In the 0.1-3.0 mg/kg groups, partial responders showed among the lowest expansion.

CDR1 MNHNY and CDR2 SVGAGI come from the germline V gene (reference sequence). The junction had 5 bases not matched to a gene; V was cut back by 2 bases and J by 8 bases. This CDR3 has 14 residues. This clone was observed a single time. Its target is unknown. The assay was immunoSEQ multiplex PCR, and TCRdb's table has in-frame clones only and misses some. The repertoire holds tens of thousands of clones, with approximately 90% as singletons. Sampled blood was obtained at baseline, cycle 4 day 1, and cycle 7 day 1. Sequencing used CD4+ or CD8+ T cells sorted from blood, obtained in a trial of the OX40 agonist ivuxolimab. The rearrangement joins TRBV6-6 to TRBJ1-4, with 7 positions matching TRBD1. The origin of this receptor is an adult with an advanced solid tumor such as melanoma, head and neck, liver or kidney cancer. The CDR3 nucleotides are TGTGCCAGCAGTTACCACAGGGGAAGAGAAAAACTGTTTTTT. Its translation: CASSYHRGREKLFF.